This T cell receptor (beta chain) was observed in a study of CD8 T cells in Susac syndrome. Study as a whole: Within the group of sequenced Susac syndrome patients, more than 5 had active disease and roughly eight were in remission.

RNA in amounts of roughly 0.5 to 1 ug was reverse transcribed with random hexamers. The method of amplification for TCR beta CDR3 was immunoSEQ multiplex PCR, covering 54 Vbeta and 13 Jbeta. TCRdb reprocessed the immunoSEQ multiplex PCR reads via MiXCR and lists one record per CDR3 protein. The sample contains 110,000 to 150,000 distinct CDR3 sequences, more than 90% of which appear only once. V lost 2 bases to trimming and J lost 0 bases; unmatched junction nucleotides: 3. Germline V gene sequence: CDR1 DFQATT, CDR2 SNEGSKA (reference sequence). CDR3 size: 15 residues. In blood CD8+ and CD4+ T cells, TCR beta underwent sequencing. Both CD4+ and CD8+ T cells were negatively isolated, and TEMRA cells underwent FACS enrichment.

This chain links TRBV20-1 with TRBJ2-1, with TRBD2 matching 8 bases. The source material was CD4+ T cells from PBMCs. The receptor comes from a human donor with Susac syndrome. The CDR3 coding sequence is TGCAGTGCTAGAAGCGGGGGTAGCTCCTACAATGAGCAGTTCTTC. This translates into CSARSGGSSYNEQFF.